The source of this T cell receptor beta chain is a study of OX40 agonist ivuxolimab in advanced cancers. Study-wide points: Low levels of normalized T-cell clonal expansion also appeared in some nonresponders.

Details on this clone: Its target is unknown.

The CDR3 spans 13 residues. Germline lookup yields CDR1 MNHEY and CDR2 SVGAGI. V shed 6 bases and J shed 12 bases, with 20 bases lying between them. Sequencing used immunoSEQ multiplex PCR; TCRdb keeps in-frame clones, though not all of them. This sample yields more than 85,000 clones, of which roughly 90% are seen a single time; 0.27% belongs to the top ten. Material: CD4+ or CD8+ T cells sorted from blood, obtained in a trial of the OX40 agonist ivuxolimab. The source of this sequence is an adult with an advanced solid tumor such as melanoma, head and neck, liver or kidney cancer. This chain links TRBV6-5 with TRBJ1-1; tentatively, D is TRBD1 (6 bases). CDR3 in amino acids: CASRRDRQAETFF. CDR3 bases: TGTGCCAGCAGACGTGACAGGCAGGCGGAAACTTTCTTT.